The clone carrying this T cell receptor beta chain has more than one count but fewer than ten. Its target is not known. Stable disease denoted Graves' hyperthyroidism without ophthalmopathy progression within 18 months. PBMCs stemmed from approximately 9.1 ml fresh peripheral blood. The record originates from a study of T cells in Graves' hyperthyroidism and ophthalmopathy. Amplification targeted TCR beta CDR3 regions from RNA transcripts. First-round RT-PCR targeting the TCR CDR3 was performed with the HTBI primer set. TCRdb re-called the multiplex PCR reads with MiXCR, one entry per CDR3 protein. The repertoire holds under 800,000 distinct CDR3 sequences, with about 14% as singletons. The study, taken as a whole, reports: Blood samples included most of the expanded thyroid clonotypes exceeding 0.001.

Between the trimmed V and J ends, which lost 2 bases and 6 bases, there was a span of 15 bases. The CDR3 sequence is 15 residues long. CDR1 is MNHEY and CDR2 is SVGEGT in the germline V gene. The sequenced sample consisted of blood. This chain connects TRBV6-2 or TRBV6-3 to TRBJ2-3; either TRBD1 or TRBD2 may fit D (5 bases each). The receptor's source is a woman between 18 and 30 years old with Graves' hyperthyroidism. The CDR3 sequence is CASSYRGPTRDTQYF. The CDR3 DNA follows: TGTGCCAGCAGTTACAGGGGACCCACCCGGGATACGCAGTATTTT.